This T cell receptor beta chain was captured in a study of vaccination effects on CD4 cells after COVID-19. Study summary: All study participants received two doses of BNT162b2 or mRNA-1273 vaccine. Pre-vaccine samples were drawn 16 days and one week before the first dose.

A remark on this clone: What it binds is not known.

Only in-frame clones appear in the TCRdb table, and some are missing; sequencing was by immunoSEQ multiplex PCR. The sample lists roughly 24,000 clones, around 77% occurring once. Prior to sequencing, the ViraFEST assay stimulated PBMC with viral peptide pools, which expanded the antigen-specific CD4+ T cells. Culture lasted about ten days before CD4+ T cell isolation. Documented for the person is a PCR-confirmed SARS-CoV-2 infection occurring between March and December 2020. In the cultures, half the medium was exchanged for IL-2 medium on days 3 and 7. The CDR3 contains 14 residues. V was trimmed by 7 bases and J by 4 bases, leaving 16 bases between them. Germline loops: CDR1 LNHDA, CDR2 SQIVND (reference sequence).

The sequence derives from a human donor who had a prior SARS-CoV-2 infection. The specimen comprised CD4+ T cells from PBMCs cultured with SARS-CoV-2 spike peptides, sampled before COVID-19 vaccination. The chain has TRBV19 and TRBJ1-2; D possibly corresponds to TRBD1 (5 bases). The CDR3 bases are TGTGCCAGTAAGCTTTTGGGGGTTACCTATGGCTACACCTTC. Translation: CASKLLGVTYGYTF.